This passage covers 10 T cell receptor beta chains from one sample sequenced in a study of beta chain features in type 1 diabetes. Expressed TCRB transcripts were sequenced, since all the RNA that had been isolated was reverse transcribed. Profiling relied on immunoSEQ multiplex PCR, and the TCRdb table lists in-frame clones only, not all of them. The sample lists more than 150,000 clones; approximately 13% were seen once. Sequenced sample: central memory CD4+ T cells from blood. The receptor source for this set is a woman between 18 and 29 years old in good health.

The V gene is TRBV29-1, the J gene TRBJ1-1; D remains ambiguous. The CDR3 loop spans 11 amino acids. Germline V CDR1 and CDR2: SQVTM, ANQGSEA. The V end lost 3 bases, the J end lost 11 bases, and 13 bases lay between the germline ends. CDR3 protein: CSVDQVKAAFF. Written as DNA, the CDR3 is TGCAGCGTTGATCAGGTCAAGGCCGCTTTCTTT.

This clone was counted only a few times. The V call is TRBV19, the J call TRBJ2-1, with D possibly matching TRBD2 (6 bases). Germline assignment: CDR1 LNHDA and CDR2 SQIVND (reference sequence). This CDR3 has 14 residues. V was cut by 4 bases and J by 6 bases, with 13 bases left in between. The CDR3 coding sequence is TGTGCCAGTAGTAGGGACTTCGGGGGCAATGAGCAGTTCTTC. It yields the protein CASSRDFGGNEQFF.

CDR3 residues: CASSQDGGGLAGGPGETQYF. In DNA, the CDR3 is TGTGCCAGCAGCCAAGATGGGGGGGGACTAGCGGGAGGGCCGGGGGAGACCCAGTACTTC. The V call is TRBV4-2, the J call TRBJ2-5; 16 bases map to TRBD2. This CDR3 is 20 amino acids long. J lost 5 bases, V lost 0 bases, and 12 bases had no gene match. Per the germline V gene, CDR1 is LGHNA and CDR2 is YNFKEQ.

A few counts support this clone. V usage is TRBV19 and J usage is TRBJ1-2, with D uncertain. Trimming took off 7 bases at V and 0 bases at J, with 15 bases between the two ends. Germline CDR1 and CDR2: LNHDA and SQIVND (reference sequence). CDR3 length equals 15 residues. The CDR3 DNA sequence: TGTGCCAGTAAGACTTCCGATAAAGCTAACTATGGCTACACCTTC. The encoded protein is CASKTSDKANYGYTF. Together with reference TRBV19 and TRBJ1-2, the CDR3 gives the full variable domain: DGGITQSPKYLFRKEGQNVTLSCEQNLNHDAMYWYRQDPGQGLRLIYYSQIVNDFQKGDIAEGYSVSREKKESFPLTVTSAQKNPTAFYLCASKTSDKANYGYTFGSGTRLTVV.

This clone was found a few times. The J gene is TRBJ2-1, the V gene TRBV7-9, with 12 bases matching TRBD2. The CDR3 length is 17 residues. CDR1 is SEHNR, CDR2 FQNEAQ, per germline (reference sequence). V shed 11 bases, J shed 0 bases, and the junction held 11 bases outside the gene matches. CDR3 protein: CAGRGTSGPSSYNEQFF. In DNA, the CDR3 is TGTGCCGGCCGCGGGACTAGCGGGCCAAGCTCCTACAATGAGCAGTTCTTC.

This clone was counted between two and nine times. The chain couples TRBV7-3 to TRBJ1-2; perhaps TRBD1 as D (5 bases). CDR1 is SGHTA and CDR2 is FQGTGA in the germline V gene. This CDR3 has 15 amino acids. Trimming shortened V by 1 base and J by 7 bases, and 16 bases separated the two germline ends. The CDR3 coding sequence is TGTGCCAGCAGCTTAAATGGGGCAGGGATCGCTGGCTACACCTTC. This codes for CASSLNGAGIAGYTF.

This clone showed up just a few times. The CDR3 loop is CASSPRGGRAYNEQFF. The CDR3 DNA reads as TGTGCCAGTAGTCCACGGGGAGGAAGGGCCTACAATGAGCAGTTCTTC. V is TRBV19 and J is TRBJ2-1; D perhaps matches TRBD2 (6 bases). CDR1 and CDR2 from the germline V gene are LNHDA and SQIVND (reference sequence). V was shortened by 5 bases and J by 2 bases, with 16 bases between the two germline ends. This CDR3 spans 16 amino acids.

The chain recombines TRBV28 with TRBJ2-6; D is possibly TRBD1 (5 bases). From germline, CDR1 is MDHEN and CDR2 SYDVKM. The V gene lost 6 bases and the J gene lost 2 bases, with 11 bases spanning the gap. The CDR3 has 15 residues. CDR3: CASSLARAGANVLTF. The CDR3 DNA reads as TGTGCCAGCAGCTTAGCCAGGGCTGGGGCCAACGTCCTGACTTTC.

This clone showed up just a few times. This rearrangement joins TRBV30 to TRBJ1-1, with 7 nucleotides matching TRBD1. Per germline, CDR1 GTSNPN and CDR2 SVGIG (reference sequence). The CDR3 contains 13 residues. V lost 2 bases, J lost 3 bases, and 3 bases stayed unmatched. CDR3 nucleotides: TGTGCCTGGAGTACAGGGGCGGACACTGAAGCTTTCTTT. It is translated as CAWSTGADTEAFF. The full variable domain, rest sourced from reference TRBV30 and TRBJ1-1, is SQTIHQWPATLVQPVGSPLSLECTVEGTSNPNLYWYRQAAGRGLQLLFYSVGIGQISSEVPQNLSASRPQDRQFILSSKKLLLSDSGFYLCAWSTGADTEAFFGQGTRLTVV.

The table lists this clone with many counts. This rearrangement joins TRBV30 to TRBJ2-1, with 8 bases aligning to TRBD2. V shed 0 bases, J shed 4 bases, and the junction held 5 bases outside the gene matches. CDR3 size: 15 residues. CDR1 and CDR2 (germline): GTSNPN, SVGIG (reference sequence). CDR3 sequence reads: CAWSVPGREYNEQFF. CDR3 nucleotide sequence: TGTGCCTGGAGTGTACCCGGGAGGGAGTACAATGAGCAGTTCTTC.